The 8 T cell receptor beta chains below all came from one sample that was sequenced in a study of Ad26.COV2.S vaccination and SARS-CoV-2 variants. Treatment noted: some 20 received Ad26.COV2.S at low or high dose, single or two shots; about 5 received placebo; per-sample allocation not given. All samples were drawn on day 63, counting from the first vaccine or placebo injection. Clones were sequenced by immunoSEQ multiplex PCR, and TCRdb holds only the in-frame ones, with some missing. The sample lists roughly 420,000 clones, over 75% seen once, with less than 4% in the top ten. This specimen was peripheral blood, taken in a trial of Ad26.COV2.S vaccine versus placebo. These receptors all come from a person aged 18 to 59 who received the Ad26.COV2.S COVID-19 vaccine or a placebo.

V and J are TRBV19 and TRBJ1-3; D remains ambiguous. Deletions cut 6 bases from V and 0 bases from J, with 9 bases between. CDR3 length equals 14 residues. Germline V CDR1 and CDR2: LNHDA, SQIVND (reference sequence). CDR3: CASRSGNSGNTIYF. CDR3 DNA: TGTGCCAGTAGATCAGGAAACTCTGGAAACACCATATATTTT. Supplemented by reference TRBV19 and TRBJ1-3, the full variable domain reads DGGITQSPKYLFRKEGQNVTLSCEQNLNHDAMYWYRQDPGQGLRLIYYSQIVNDFQKGDIAEGYSVSREKKESFPLTVTSAQKNPTAFYLCASRSGNSGNTIYFGEGSWLTVV.

The V call is TRBV19, the J call TRBJ2-5; D call uncertain. V was trimmed by 9 bases and J by 2 bases, leaving 13 bases between them. Germline V gene sequence: CDR1 LNHDA, CDR2 SQIVND (reference sequence). The CDR3 contains 13 residues. The CDR3 spells CASRDRLQETQYF. CDR3 nucleotide sequence: TGTGCCAGCCGAGATCGTTTACAAGAGACCCAGTACTTC.

The chain links TRBV6-2 or TRBV6-3 to TRBJ1-6; possible D gene TRBD1, 5 bases. This CDR3 is built from 17 residues. Germline CDR1 is MNHEY and CDR2 is SVGEGT. V was shortened by 4 bases and J by 2 bases, with 15 bases between the two germline ends. CDR3 region: CASSFFSREPYNSPLHF. The CDR3 nucleotides read TGTGCCAGCAGTTTCTTCTCCAGGGAACCCTATAATTCACCCCTCCACTTT.

The chain is built from TRBV7-3 and TRBJ2-3; 11 positions match TRBD2. CDR1 and CDR2 (germline): SGHTA, FQGTGA. V trimming: 5 bases; J trimming: 4 bases; junction bases outside the gene matches: 8. The CDR3 is 16 residues long. CDR3 in amino acids: CASSRTSGPGADTQYF. The DNA of the CDR3 is TGTGCCAGCAGCAGGACTAGCGGGCCGGGGGCAGATACGCAGTATTTT.

The V gene is TRBV30, the J gene TRBJ2-7; a weak D match, TRBD1 (5 bases). This CDR3 spans 12 amino acids. With 3 bases removed from V and 3 bases from J, the gap between germline ends came to 9 bases. Germline V gives CDR1 GTSNPN, CDR2 SVGIG (reference sequence). The CDR3 DNA reads as TGTGCCTGGAGGACAGCGAGCTACGAGCAGTACTTC. This codes for CAWRTASYEQYF.

Only one count was recorded for this clone. The chain uses TRBV5-4 and TRBJ1-1; 8 bases agree with TRBD1. The CDR3 contains 16 residues. Per germline, CDR1 SGHNT and CDR2 YYREEE (reference sequence). V shed 0 bases, J shed 1 base, and the junction held 5 bases outside the gene matches. CDR3 nucleotides: TGTGCCAGCAGCTTGGACTACACAGGGGGGAACACTGAAGCTTTCTTT. This codes for CASSLDYTGGNTEAFF.

This clone was picked up a small number of times. The V call is TRBV29-1, the J call TRBJ2-3; D is possibly TRBD2 (6 bases). This CDR3 is 14 amino acids long. The V and J ends lost 6 bases and 2 bases respectively, with 15 bases between them. CDR1 SQVTM and CDR2 ANQGSEA come from the germline V gene. The chain's CDR3 is CSVGTQRNTDTQYF. The CDR3 bases are TGCAGCGTGGGGACTCAGCGGAACACAGATACGCAGTATTTT.

The V call is TRBV7-9, the J call TRBJ2-7; D tentatively fits TRBD1 or TRBD2 (6 bases each). The germline V gene has CDR1 SEHNR and CDR2 FQNEAQ (reference sequence). The CDR3 extends over 16 amino acids. V lost 1 base, J lost 2 bases, and 15 bases lay in between. Written as DNA, the CDR3 is TGTGCCAGCAGCTTAGTATCGGGGGCCTCTACCTACGAGCAGTACTTC. Amino acids: CASSLVSGASTYEQYF.